This TCR beta chain came from a study of cytomegalovirus exposure and HLA in healthy donors. Findings and caveats of the study: Differences between HLA loci emerged in a later analysis of TCR association rates, with DRB1 most and HLA-C fewest.

A note on this clone: Antigen: not known.

CDR3 length: 16 amino acids. Trimming shortened V by 2 bases and J by 5 bases, and 18 bases separated the two germline ends. Germline CDR1 and CDR2: SGHTA and FQGNSA. Primers for the PCR totalled 60 Vbeta and 13 Jbeta. Profiled with immunoSEQ multiplex PCR; TCRdb holds only in-frame clones, not every one. The data hold roughly 84,000 clones, with 60% to 85% observed a single time. This clonotype was obtained from a male donor in good health and CMV-seropositive. The chain is built from TRBV7-2 and TRBJ2-5, with a weak D call TRBD2 (5 bases). The sample comprised PBMCs. Here the CDR3 DNA reads TGTGCCAGCAGCTTAATAAAGGGAGTAGAGGGCGAGACCCAGTACTTC. Its protein product is CASSLIKGVEGETQYF. The complete variable domain, with remaining parts taken from reference TRBV7-2 and TRBJ2-5, reads GAGVSQSPSNKVTEKGKDVELRCDPISGHTALYWYRQSLGQGLEFLIYFQGNSAPDKSGLPSDRFSAERTGGSVSTLTIQRTQQEDSAVYLCASSLIKGVEGETQYFGPGTRLLVL.